These 3 T cell receptor beta chains share one sample of origin, sequenced in a study of blood T cell repertoires in COVID-19 (TCRdb year 2020). Library preparation employed the immunoSEQ multiplex PCR assay. TCRdb holds this immuneACCESS table with in-frame rearrangements only. Some clones are missing; in checked studies, unresolved V genes explain under half, and the rest has no known cause. In all, the sample holds about 380,000 clones, and 88% of those were seen once. More than 1% of the sample is held by the ten biggest clonotypes. The sample consisted of PBMCs or T cells enriched from blood (not recorded which). Receptors originate from a woman aged 18-35 years who had recovered from COVID-19.

The rearrangement joins TRBV6-5 to TRBJ2-7; a weak D match, TRBD1 (6 bases). The CDR3 extends over 13 amino acids. CDR1 MNHEY and CDR2 SVGAGI come from the germline V gene. V lost 6 bases and J lost 5, with 14 bases in between. In DNA form, the CDR3 reads TGTGCCAGCAGCGGATACAGGGTAGACGAGCAGTACTTC. Protein sequence: CASSGYRVDEQYF.

As for this clone: This specimen includes other DNA sequences encoding the same CDR3. CDR3 sequence (DNA): TGTGCCAGCAGTTATCAGGGGGCCTATGGCTACACCTTC. This codes for CASSYQGAYGYTF. The V call is TRBV6-5, the J call TRBJ1-2, with 8 bases aligning to TRBD1. Germline V gene lookup returns CDR1 MNHEY and CDR2 SVGAGI. There are 13 residues in the CDR3. V shed 3 bases and J 4 bases; nucleotides not matched to a gene: 1.

The chain is built from TRBV2 and TRBJ1-1, with TRBD1 as a possible D gene (6 bases). CDR3 length equals 13 residues. Per germline, CDR1 SNHLY and CDR2 FYNNEI. Trimming pared 5 bases from V and 3 bases from J, leaving 10 bases between. This chain's CDR3 is CASSTTGYTEAFF. CDR3 bases: TGTGCCAGCAGTACCACAGGGTACACTGAAGCTTTCTTT. The variable domain in full, completed from reference TRBV2 and TRBJ1-1, reads EPEVTQTPSHQVTQMGQEVILRCVPISNHLYFYWYRQILGQKVEFLVSFYNNEISEKSEIFDDQFSVERPDGSNFTLKIRSTKLEDSAMYFCASSTTGYTEAFFGQGTRLTVV.